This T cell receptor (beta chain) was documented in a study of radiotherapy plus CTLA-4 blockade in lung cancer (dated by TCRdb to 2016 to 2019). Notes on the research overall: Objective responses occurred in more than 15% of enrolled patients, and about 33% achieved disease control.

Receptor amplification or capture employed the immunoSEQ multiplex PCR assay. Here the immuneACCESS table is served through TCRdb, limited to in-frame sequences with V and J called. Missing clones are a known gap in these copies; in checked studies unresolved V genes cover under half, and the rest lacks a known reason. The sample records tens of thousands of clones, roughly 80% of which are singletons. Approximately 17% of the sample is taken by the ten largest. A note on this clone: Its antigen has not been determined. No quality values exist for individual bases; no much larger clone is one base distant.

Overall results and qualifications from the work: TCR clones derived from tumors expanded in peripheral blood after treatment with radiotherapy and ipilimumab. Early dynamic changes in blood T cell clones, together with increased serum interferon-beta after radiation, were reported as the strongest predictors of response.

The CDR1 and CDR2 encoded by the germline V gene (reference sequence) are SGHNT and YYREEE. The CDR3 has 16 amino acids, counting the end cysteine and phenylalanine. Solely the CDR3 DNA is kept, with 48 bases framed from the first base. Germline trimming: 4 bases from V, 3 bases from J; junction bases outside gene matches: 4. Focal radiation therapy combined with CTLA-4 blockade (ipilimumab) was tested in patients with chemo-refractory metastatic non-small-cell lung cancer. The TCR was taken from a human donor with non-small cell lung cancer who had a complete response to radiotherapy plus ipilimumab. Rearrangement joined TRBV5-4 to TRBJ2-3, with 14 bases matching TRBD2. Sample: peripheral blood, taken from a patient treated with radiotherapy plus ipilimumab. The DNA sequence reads TGTGCCAGCAGCCCTCGACTAGCGGGAGGGACAGATACGCAGTATTTT. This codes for CASSPRLAGGTDTQYF.